This passage covers 31 T cell receptor beta chains from one sample sequenced in a study of shared clonotypes between healthy human individuals. Naive CD8 isolation took CD45RO-negative cells positively selected for CCR7 and excluded terminally differentiated effector memory CD45RA+ cells. Profiling relied on immunoSEQ multiplex PCR, and the TCRdb table lists in-frame clones only, not all of them. The data contain some 1,900,000 clones, about 95% of them seen just once; the ten biggest clones take up approximately 1.2%. The specimen was naive CD8+ T cells sorted from blood. These receptors all stem from a man younger than 30 in good health.

On this clone itself: This sample includes further DNA sequences coding for the same CDR3. The V call is TRBV6-1, the J call TRBJ2-7, with D tentatively TRBD1 (6 bases). The CDR3 sequence is 13 residues long. Germline V gene sequence: CDR1 MNHNS, CDR2 SASEGT. Deletions cut 4 bases from V and 4 bases from J, with 11 bases between. The chain's CDR3 is CASSVRTVYEQYF. In nucleotides, the CDR3 is TGTGCCAGCAGTGTAAGGACAGTGTACGAGCAGTACTTC.

CDR3 sequence: CASSELPGGLETQYF. The DNA for the CDR3 is TGTGCCAGCAGTGAACTTCCCGGGGGGCTGGAGACCCAGTACTTC. V is TRBV6-1 and J is TRBJ2-5, with a possible D match to TRBD2 (7 bases). V was clipped by 2 bases and J by 5 bases, with 15 bases between them. This CDR3 is 15 amino acids long. Germline V gene data show CDR1 as MNHNS and CDR2 as SASEGT.

The V gene is TRBV15, the J gene TRBJ2-5; 12 bases align to TRBD2. Germline V gene data show CDR1 as LNHNV and CDR2 as YYDKDF (reference sequence). The CDR3 contains 18 residues. V lost 1 base and J lost 0; bases outside the gene matches: 6. The CDR3 nucleotides read TGTGCCACCAGCAGAGGACTAGCGGGGGCGCAGTACCAAGAGACCCAGTACTTC. Protein sequence: CATSRGLAGAQYQETQYF.

On this clone itself: This sample includes further DNA sequences coding for the same CDR3. V gene TRBV27 combines with J gene TRBJ2-1; D is possibly TRBD2 (6 bases). CDR1 MNHEY and CDR2 SMNVEV come from the germline V gene (reference sequence). V was pared by 2 bases and J by 8 bases, with 7 bases between. The CDR3 has 12 residues. CDR3 region: CASSLPGDEQFF. The CDR3 region has the DNA TGTGCCAGCAGTTTACCGGGAGATGAGCAGTTCTTC.

V usage is TRBV10-1 and J usage is TRBJ2-1; the match to TRBD2 covers 8 bases. V trimming: 3 bases; J trimming: 8 bases; junction bases outside the gene matches: 9. Per the germline V gene, CDR1 is WNHNN and CDR2 is SYGVQD (reference sequence). This CDR3 contains 15 residues. The CDR3 reads CASSDPAGVRDEQFF. The CDR3 DNA reads TGCGCCAGCAGTGATCCAGCGGGAGTACGCGATGAGCAGTTCTTC.

Details on this clone: Additional DNA sequences in this sample encode the identical CDR3. This chain connects TRBV11-2 to TRBJ1-1; D not certain. The CDR3 runs 13 residues. The germline gives CDR1 SGHAT, CDR2 FQNNGV. V dropped 5 bases and J dropped 3 bases, with 10 bases sitting between them. The CDR3 loop reads CASSLQGYTEAFF. In DNA, the CDR3 is TGTGCCAGCAGCCTACAAGGCTACACTGAAGCTTTCTTT.

J is TRBJ2-7 and V is TRBV4-1; no reliable D call. V lost 1 base to trimming and J lost 0 bases, with 10 bases between them. This CDR3 comprises 15 residues. Looked up from germline, CDR1 is MGHRA and CDR2 is YSYEKL. The CDR3 coding sequence is TGCGCCAGCAGCCAAGGAACTTCTTACTCCTACGAGCAGTACTTC. Translated, it gives CASSQGTSYSYEQYF.

This sequence joins TRBV6-5 and TRBJ2-7; 9 nucleotides align to TRBD1. Losses at the gene ends were 0 bases for V and 4 bases for J; bases not matched to a gene: 4. The CDR3 spans 15 residues. Germline CDR1 MNHEY, CDR2 SVGAGI. The DNA of the CDR3 is TGTGCCAGCAGTTACTCGACAGGGGGGTATTACGAGCAGTACTTC. As protein: CASSYSTGGYYEQYF.

This clone was seen just once. The chain recombines TRBV7-9 with TRBJ2-1; 10 bases match TRBD2. This CDR3 contains 16 residues. In germline, CDR1 is SEHNR, CDR2 FQNEAQ (reference sequence). The junction had 5 bases not matched to a gene; V was cut back by 4 bases and J by 2 bases. The CDR3 protein is CASSSPSGSAYNEQFF. The DNA of the CDR3 is TGTGCCAGCAGCTCCCCTAGCGGGAGTGCCTACAATGAGCAGTTCTTC.

The V call is TRBV5-1, the J call TRBJ2-1, with 8 bases matching TRBD1. With 6 bases clipped from V and 2 bases from J, the junction kept 7 bases outside the gene matches. This CDR3 contains 15 residues. Germline CDR1 reads SGHRS; CDR2 reads YFSETQ. CDR3 sequence (DNA): TGCGCCAGCATGTGGCAGGGGGCGGCCTACAATGAGCAGTTCTTC. Its translation is CASMWQGAAYNEQFF.

This clone was picked up one time. The chain combines TRBV30 with TRBJ2-7, with a weak D call TRBD1 (6 bases). Per the germline V gene, CDR1 is GTSNPN and CDR2 is SVGIG (reference sequence). The V end was cut by 8 bases, the J end by 5 bases, with 10 bases between. The CDR3 length is 10 residues. The chain's CDR3 is CAPGGHEQYF. For the CDR3, the DNA is TGTGCCCCTGGGGGCCACGAGCAGTACTTC.

This clone was seen once. The chain joins TRBV28 to TRBJ2-3, with D hard to call. V was pared by 3 bases and J by 2 bases, with 3 bases between. This CDR3 is 12 amino acids long. CDR1 is MDHEN, CDR2 SYDVKM, per germline. CDR3 sequence reads: CASSFPTDTQYF. The CDR3 coding sequence is TGTGCCAGCAGTTTCCCCACAGATACGCAGTATTTT.

A remark on this clone: Different DNA sequences within this sample yield the same CDR3. The V call is TRBV7-2, the J call TRBJ1-3, with D unresolved. Trimming removed 1 base from V and 0 bases from J, with 7 bases in between. The CDR3 totals 15 residues. Per germline, CDR1 SGHTA and CDR2 FQGNSA. The CDR3 is CASSLESYSGNTIYF. CDR3 nucleotide sequence: TGTGCCAGCAGCTTAGAAAGCTACTCTGGAAACACCATATATTTT.

The rearrangement joins TRBV14 to TRBJ2-3; TRBD1 matches at 7 bases. Germline V lookup: CDR1 SGHDN, CDR2 FVKESK. This CDR3 has 14 amino acids. V dropped 3 bases and J dropped 0; count of bases not matched to a gene: 0. This chain's CDR3 is CASSQTGSTDTQYF. DNA of the CDR3: TGTGCCAGCAGCCAGACAGGGAGCACAGATACGCAGTATTTT.

The chain couples TRBV11-3 to TRBJ2-5; possibly TRBD1 or TRBD2 for D (5 bases each). CDR3 length equals 13 residues. CDR1 is SGHNT, CDR2 YENEEA, per germline. Trimming stripped 4 bases from V and 4 bases from J, with 10 bases between. The CDR3 is CASSSGTVETQYF. Written as DNA, the CDR3 is TGTGCCAGCAGCTCCGGGACGGTAGAGACCCAGTACTTC.

This chain connects TRBV7-9 to TRBJ2-2, with TRBD2 identical over 7 bases. CDR3 length equals 15 residues. J lost 5 bases, V lost 3 bases, and 6 bases had no gene match. Germline values: CDR1 SEHNR, CDR2 FQNEAQ (reference sequence). This chain's CDR3 is CASSFGGSGTGELFF. CDR3 coding DNA: TGTGCCAGCAGCTTCGGCGGGAGTGGTACCGGGGAGCTGTTTTTT.

The CDR3: CASSLTGMGGNTIYF. The CDR3 DNA is TGTGCCAGCAGCCTTACAGGGATGGGCGGAAACACCATATATTTT. This rearrangement joins TRBV7-3 to TRBJ1-3; D may be TRBD1 (6 bases). The CDR3 totals 15 residues. The ends were cut back, 5 bases at V and 4 bases at J, with 15 bases in the middle. Looked up from germline, CDR1 is SGHTA and CDR2 is FQGTGA.

The CDR3 bases are TGCGCCAGCAGCGCCCGGGACACGGGGTACGAGCAGTACTTC. It yields the protein CASSARDTGYEQYF. V is TRBV4-1 and J is TRBJ2-7; tentative D call: TRBD1 (6 bases). The germline gives CDR1 MGHRA, CDR2 YSYEKL. Trimming took 5 bases from V and 4 from J, leaving 15 bases between them. The CDR3 is made up of 14 amino acids.

The V gene is TRBV6-1, the J gene TRBJ1-6; D possibly corresponds to TRBD1 (6 bases). The CDR3 sequence is 14 residues long. V shed 7 bases and J shed 8 bases, with 15 bases lying between them. Germline assignment: CDR1 MNHNS and CDR2 SASEGT. The CDR3 reads CASTEAGAYSPLHF. The CDR3 region has the DNA TGTGCCAGCACCGAGGCAGGGGCTTATTCACCCCTCCACTTT.

The chain joins TRBV18 to TRBJ1-2; 7 bases are a match to TRBD1. The CDR3 runs 15 residues. After removal of 0 bases from V and 3 bases from J, the junction contained 4 bases not matched to a gene. CDR1 is KGHSH, CDR2 LQKENI, per germline. CDR3 sequence reads: CASSPPGRGDYGYTF. For the CDR3, the DNA is TGTGCCAGCTCACCACCGGGCAGGGGGGACTATGGCTACACCTTC.

The rearrangement joins TRBV6-1 to TRBJ1-5; unclear D gene. The length of the CDR3 is 15 residues. Germline V CDR1 and CDR2: MNHNS, SASEGT. Trimming removed 6 bases from V and 4 bases from J, with 16 bases in between. The DNA for the CDR3 is TGTGCCAGCAGGAAAGGTCAACTGGGGAATCAGCCCCAGCATTTT. Amino acids: CASRKGQLGNQPQHF.

The chain couples TRBV28 to TRBJ2-7; D gene unclear. This CDR3 is 14 amino acids long. Trimming shortened V by 2 bases and J by 0 bases, and 8 bases separated the two germline ends. From germline, CDR1 is MDHEN and CDR2 SYDVKM. The CDR3 reads CASSLGGNSYEQYF. The DNA of the CDR3 is TGTGCCAGCAGTTTAGGTGGGAACTCCTACGAGCAGTACTTC.

This clone was picked up a small number of times. J is TRBJ2-1 and V is TRBV27; TRBD2 aligns across 7 bases. The germline gives CDR1 MNHEY, CDR2 SMNVEV (reference sequence). The CDR3 totals 11 residues. V shed 9 bases and J 13 bases; nucleotides not matched to a gene: 9. The CDR3 nucleotides read TGTGCCAGTTGGGGAGGGAGCCGACAGTTCTTC. The encoded protein is CASWGGSRQFF.

The chain couples TRBV6-1 to TRBJ2-5; TRBD2 is a possible D gene (6 bases). V gave up 8 bases and J gave up 0 bases, with 16 bases separating them. The CDR3 is made up of 15 amino acids. Germline V gene lookup returns CDR1 MNHNS and CDR2 SASEGT. The CDR3: CASGPAGRYQETQYF. Here the CDR3 DNA reads TGTGCCAGCGGTCCCGCAGGGAGGTACCAAGAGACCCAGTACTTC.

The J gene is TRBJ2-4, the V gene TRBV4-3; 8 bases agree with TRBD1. Germline V gene lookup returns CDR1 LGHNA and CDR2 YSLEER. V lost 0 bases and J lost 6; bases outside the gene matches: 7. The CDR3 runs 16 residues. This CDR3 reads CASSQEYDRGLNIQYF. CDR3 sequence (DNA): TGCGCCAGCAGCCAAGAGTATGACAGGGGCTTAAACATTCAGTACTTC.

As to this clone: This same CDR3 is encoded by further DNA sequences in the sample. The chain has TRBV7-2 and TRBJ1-5, with no clear D. The CDR3 is 15 amino acids. The germline CDR1 and CDR2 sequences are SGHTA and FQGNSA. The germline V and J ends were trimmed by 0 bases and 0 bases, with 6 bases remaining between them. CDR3 nucleotides: TGTGCCAGCAGCTTAGCAGGGTATAGCAATCAGCCCCAGCATTTT. Translated, it gives CASSLAGYSNQPQHF.

V is TRBV11-2 and J is TRBJ2-7, with 7 positions matching TRBD2. This CDR3 spans 17 amino acids. Losses at the gene ends were 5 bases for V and 0 bases for J; bases not matched to a gene: 13. Germline CDR1 reads SGHAT; CDR2 reads FQNNGV. The DNA for the CDR3 is TGTGCCAGCAGCCCGCCGGGGGGAGCGGGGAGCTCCTACGAGCAGTACTTC. It codes for CASSPPGGAGSSYEQYF.

This sequence joins TRBV7-8 and TRBJ1-4; 9 bases line up with TRBD1. Germline trimming cut 3 bases from V and 3 bases from J; bases unmatched to any gene: 2. CDR1 is SGHVS, CDR2 FQNEAQ, per germline. The CDR3 is made up of 15 amino acids. CDR3 protein: CASSLGQGPNEKLFF. CDR3 in DNA: TGTGCCAGCAGCTTGGGACAGGGTCCTAATGAAAAACTGTTTTTT.

Here the CDR3 DNA reads TGTGCCATCAGTGAGTCGGGAAATATCAACAATGAGCAGTTCTTC. Amino acids: CAISESGNINNEQFF. The chain is built from TRBV10-3 and TRBJ2-1; the D is unclear. Per germline, CDR1 ENHRY and CDR2 SYGVKD. The V end lost 0 bases, the J end lost 5 bases, and 11 bases lay between the germline ends. CDR3 size: 15 residues.

This clone was seen a single time. The V and J genes are TRBV6-5 and TRBJ1-2; D is ambiguous. The CDR3 is made up of 13 amino acids. Germline assignment: CDR1 MNHEY and CDR2 SVGAGI. With 0 bases removed from V and 6 bases from J, the gap between germline ends came to 8 bases. The CDR3 sequence is CASSYSAGNGYTF. The CDR3, as DNA: TGTGCCAGCAGTTACTCAGCCGGGAATGGCTACACCTTC.

The chain carries TRBV7-9 and TRBJ2-7, with 9 positions matching TRBD1. This CDR3 spans 16 amino acids. From germline, CDR1 is SEHNR and CDR2 FQNEAQ (reference sequence). V dropped 5 bases and J dropped 0; count of bases not matched to a gene: 8. CDR3 sequence: CASSPNRGHSSYEQYF. The CDR3 DNA follows: TGTGCCAGCAGCCCGAACAGGGGGCACTCCTCCTACGAGCAGTACTTC.